The 10 T cell receptor beta chains reported below all come from one sample, sequenced in a study of immune cell composition in non-small cell lung cancer. TCRdb's table, derived via immunoSEQ multiplex PCR, lists solely in-frame clones and lacks some. Of roughly 3,000 clones listed, less than 90% were seen once; the top ten hold around 12%. Normal lung was taken at the farthest possible site, at least 3 cm from tumour. Sequences were obtained from non-adjacent lung tissue. The receptors originated from a human donor with non-small cell lung cancer.

By its share, this clone is large. The chain is built from TRBV6-5 and TRBJ2-5; a possible D gene is TRBD1 (6 bases). The germline V gene has CDR1 MNHEY and CDR2 SVGAGI. V lost 6 bases to trimming and J lost 5 bases, with 16 bases between them. The CDR3 is made up of 14 amino acids. This CDR3 is CASSYQQGSETQYF. In DNA form, the CDR3 reads TGTGCCAGCAGCTACCAGCAGGGGTCGGAGACCCAGTACTTC.

This chain links TRBV10-1 with TRBJ1-2; no reliable D call. The CDR3 covers 13 residues. The germline V gene has CDR1 WNHNN and CDR2 SYGVQD (reference sequence). V gave up 5 bases and J gave up 0 bases, with 7 bases separating them. The CDR3 nucleotides read TGCGCCAGCAGTCACAGCCCTAACTATGGCTACACCTTC. The encoded protein is CASSHSPNYGYTF.

This sequence joins TRBV7-2 and TRBJ2-1; weak D call: TRBD2 (5 bases). The CDR3 is 15 residues long. V lost 5 bases and J lost 5, with 16 bases in between. Germline loops: CDR1 SGHTA, CDR2 FQGNSA. The CDR3 loop is CASSPWTGMNNEQFF. DNA of the CDR3: TGTGCCAGCAGCCCATGGACTGGGATGAACAATGAGCAGTTCTTC.

The gene calls are TRBV2 and TRBJ1-2, with D possibly matching TRBD1 (6 bases). Germline CDR1 SNHLY, CDR2 FYNNEI. This CDR3 region has 13 residues. V lost 5 bases, J lost 6 bases, and 13 bases lay in between. In DNA, the CDR3 is TGTGCCAGCAGTTGGACAGAAGGGGATGGCTACACCTTC. Translated, it gives CASSWTEGDGYTF.

This clone was detected only once. The chain employs TRBV19 and TRBJ1-1; 10 nucleotides align to TRBD1. The junction had 18 bases not matched to a gene; V was cut back by 7 bases and J by 13 bases. The CDR3 runs to 15 residues. Germline CDR1 LNHDA, CDR2 SQIVND (reference sequence). CDR3 DNA: TGTGCCAGTAAAATCCTTAATAGGGACAGGGGTGACTTTTTCTTT. Residues: CASKILNRDRGDFFF.

The genes are TRBV28 and TRBJ1-2, with D possibly TRBD1 on 5 matching bases. The CDR3 spans 15 residues. Germline V CDR1 and CDR2: MDHEN, SYDVKM. With 5 bases removed from V and 0 bases from J, the gap between germline ends came to 13 bases. The CDR3 sequence: CASSTLTVPNYGYTF. CDR3 bases: TGTGCCAGCAGTACTCTGACAGTACCTAACTATGGCTACACCTTC.

V is TRBV6-4 and J is TRBJ2-1, with TRBD1 matching over 12 bases. The germline V gene encodes CDR1 MRHNA and CDR2 SNTAGT. The CDR3 is 14 amino acids. The ends lost 3 bases at V and 8 bases at J; junction bases unmatched: 2. CDR3 loop: CASSEGQGADEQFF. The CDR3 DNA reads as TGTGCCAGCAGTGAGGGACAGGGGGCCGATGAGCAGTTCTTC.

This chain links TRBV29-1 with TRBJ2-1; no definite D call. V was shortened by 7 bases and J by 0 bases, with 13 bases between the two germline ends. This CDR3 spans 14 amino acids. Germline V gene sequence: CDR1 SQVTM, CDR2 ANQGSEA. In DNA form, the CDR3 reads TGCAGCGCGACCCCTTGGAGCTCCTACAATGAGCAGTTCTTC. Encoded protein: CSATPWSSYNEQFF.

The rearrangement links TRBV4-1 to TRBJ1-3; 9 bases agree with TRBD1. The CDR3 contains 22 residues. Trimming cost V 0 bases and J 6 bases; bases outside gene matches: 24. Per germline, CDR1 MGHRA and CDR2 YSYEKL. The CDR3: CASSQEIATGGGTGLKLNTIYF. Written as DNA, the CDR3 is TGCGCCAGCAGCCAAGAGATCGCGACAGGGGGAGGCACAGGACTAAAACTAAACACCATATATTTT.

The gene calls are TRBV7-2 and TRBJ2-5, with 8 bases that match TRBD1. The CDR3 is 14 residues long. In germline, CDR1 is SGHTA, CDR2 FQGNSA. V lost 5 bases and J lost 5; bases outside the gene matches: 7. CDR3 amino acids: CASSRYDRGETQYF. Here the CDR3 DNA reads TGTGCCAGCAGCCGGTACGACAGGGGTGAGACCCAGTACTTC.